This passage covers 2 T cell receptor beta chains from one sample sequenced in a study of blood T cell repertoires in COVID-19. Assay used: immunoSEQ multiplex PCR; TCRdb lists only in-frame clones, some missing. The data show 150,000 to 200,000 clones, more than 75% seen once. The specimen was peripheral blood. These receptors all stem from a woman in her 70s with acute or convalescent COVID-19.

In this sample, this clone turned up a few times. V and J are TRBV18 and TRBJ1-4; 8 bases are a match to TRBD1. Germline values: CDR1 KGHSH, CDR2 LQKENI. The CDR3 is 14 amino acids. The trim removed 5 bases at V and 4 bases at J, leaving 3 bases unmatched. This chain's CDR3 is CASSTGQDNEKLFF. Here the CDR3 DNA reads TGTGCCAGCTCAACGGGACAGGATAATGAAAAACTGTTTTTT.

V and J are TRBV7-2 and TRBJ2-1; 10 nucleotides match TRBD2. The CDR3 runs to 15 residues. V lost 5 bases, J lost 3 bases, and 4 bases stayed unmatched. Germline CDR1 is SGHTA and CDR2 is FQGNSA. The CDR3 DNA reads as TGTGCCAGCAGCGCTAGCGGGAGATACTACAATGAGCAGTTCTTC. Its translation: CASSASGRYYNEQFF. The whole variable domain, remainder taken from reference TRBV7-2 and TRBJ2-1, is GAGVSQSPSNKVTEKGKDVELRCDPISGHTALYWYRQSLGQGLEFLIYFQGNSAPDKSGLPSDRFSAERTGGSVSTLTIQRTQQEDSAVYLCASSASGRYYNEQFFGPGTRLTVL.